The text below deals with one T cell receptor beta chain. Its antigen is undetermined. Using its own MiXCR run on the 5' RACE reads, TCRdb lists one record per CDR3 protein. The sample lists over 500,000 distinct CDR3 sequences, 15% to 20% occurring once. This CDR3 has 16 amino acids. V lost 0 bases and J lost 2, with 16 bases in between. Germline CDR1 SQVTM, CDR2 ANQGSEA. This sample is part of a study of T-cell memory formation after mild COVID-19. Study outcomes and limitations: CD4/CD8 balance characterized clones contracting day 15 to 85, and CD4+ skew characterized later expanders. The appearance of some responding clones in pre-infection memory suggested that cross-reactive memory joined.

This sequence was found in an adult woman who had mild COVID-19 (a few samples of this study predate the infection). Cell type and time point are not known. This chain joins TRBV29-1 and TRBJ1-2; D may be TRBD1 (6 bases). Input material: PBMCs or a T cell subset sorted from them (not recorded which). The CDR3 coding sequence is TGCAGCGTTGAAGATCCGGACAGTCCCCGGAACTATGGCTACACCTTC. It encodes CSVEDPDSPRNYGYTF.